Listed below are T cell receptor beta chains from one sample, sequenced in a study of tumor-infiltrating lymphocytes in oesophageal squamous cell carcinoma. One entry per CDR3 protein results from TCRdb running MiXCR on the PCR reads. The sample lists over 10,000 distinct CDR3 sequences; 58% were seen once. Sequences were obtained from esophageal tumor tissue. Receptor source: a female donor with esophageal squamous cell carcinoma. Both conserved end residues are part of each CDR3. Each record gives: clone size, D gene, J gene, V gene, CDR3 DNA, CDR3 protein. The D gene is left open where the match is weak. Clone size is stated in some rows and not others, as once, few, many or a class when expanded.

>.|TRBD2|TRBJ2-7|TRBV6-1
TGTGCCAGCAGTAAACCGGGACTAGGGAGTTACGAGCAGTACTTC
CASSKPGLGSYEQYF
>few|TRBD1|TRBJ1-1|TRBV11-1
TGTGCCAGCAGCCCTGAAGGGACAGGGTCCGACGCTTTCTTT
CASSPEGTGSDAFF
>few|TRBD2|TRBJ2-1|TRBV7-6
TGTGCTAGCAGTCCGATCGGACTAGCGCCTAACAATGAGCAGTTCTTC
CASSPIGLAPNNEQFF
>.|TRBD2|TRBJ2-1|TRBV11-3
TGTGCCAGCAGCCCGGGGACTAGCGGAAGCTCCTACAATGAGCAGTTCTTC
CASSPGTSGSSYNEQFF
>once|.|TRBJ2-3|TRBV6-2/TRBV6-3
TGTGCCAGCACTTCCCTCGCGAGGAGATCGGGCACAGATACGCAGTATTTT
CASTSLARRSGTDTQYF
>.|TRBD1|TRBJ2-5|TRBV7-6
TGTGCCAGCAGCTTAGGACAGGGACCAAATTCACCCCTCCACTTC
CASSLGQGPNSPLHF
>.|.|TRBJ2-5|TRBV11-3
TGTGCCAGCAGCTCAGGTACAGGGCGATCCCAAGAGACCCAGTACTTC
CASSSGTGRSQETQYF
>once|.|TRBJ2-1|TRBV7-3
TGTGCCAGCAGCCCCCGACGCTCTGGAGAGCAGTTCTTC
CASSPRRSGEQFF
>large|.|TRBJ2-1|TRBV7-2
TGTGCCAGCAGCTCCACGTTAGTTCGGCAGTTCTTC
CASSSTLVRQFF
>.|.|TRBJ2-7|TRBV12-3/TRBV12-4
TGTGCCAGCAGTTCAGGGGGGGAGCAGTACTTC
CASSSGGEQYF
>.|.|TRBJ2-3|TRBV7-6
TGTGCCAGCAGCTTTCCATCTAGCACAGATACGCAGTATTTT
CASSFPSSTDTQYF
>once|TRBD1|TRBJ2-5|TRBV7-8
TGTGCCAGCAGCCGGACAGGGGGCGCCTACAATGAGCAGTACTTC
CASSRTGGAYNEQYF
>.|.|TRBJ1-2|TRBV7-9
TGTGCCAGCAGCTTAGACAGGATGGACTATGGCTACACCTTC
CASSLDRMDYGYTF
>.|TRBD1|TRBJ2-5|TRBV7-3
TGTGCCAGCAGCTTAACCGGGACAGGGCAAGAGACCCAGTACTTC
CASSLTGTGQETQYF
>.|.|TRBJ1-1|TRBV20-1
TGCAGTGCCACAGGGATAGCTGAAGCTTTCTTT
CSATGIAEAFF
>once|.|TRBJ2-5|TRBV5-1
TGCGCCAGCAGCCCCTGGGACCAACAAGAGACCCAGTACTTC
CASSPWDQQETQYF
>.|TRBD2|TRBJ2-4|TRBV10-3
TGTGCCATCAGTGATAGCGGGAGGTCCCTTCGGGGCAAAAACATTCAGTACTTC
CAISDSGRSLRGKNIQYF
>once|TRBD1|TRBJ2-1|TRBV12-3/TRBV12-4
TGTGCCAGCAGTATTGGACAGGGGCACTACAATGAGCAGTTCTTC
CASSIGQGHYNEQFF
>.|TRBD2|TRBJ2-1|TRBV12-3/TRBV12-4
TGTGCCAGCAGTACGATTAGAGGGGGAATTAGCGGGGCAGTAATCTACAATGAGCAGTTCTTC
CASSTIRGGISGAVIYNEQFF
>few|.|TRBJ2-3|TRBV7-9
TGTGCCAGCAGCCAGGGTCCCTTCACAGATACGCAGTATTTT
CASSQGPFTDTQYF
>.|TRBD2|TRBJ2-7|TRBV7-2
TGTGCCAGCAGCCCGGGACTAGCGGAATCCTACAATGAGCAGTACTTC
CASSPGLAESYNEQYF
>.|.|TRBJ2-7|TRBV6-4
TGTGCCAGCAGTGACTTCTCCAGCGATTCCTACAATGAGCAGTACTTC
CASSDFSSDSYNEQYF
>few|.|TRBJ2-1|TRBV7-2
TGTGCCAGCAGCTCATCGGGGAGGGGGAATGAGCAGTTCTTC
CASSSSGRGNEQFF
>.|TRBD1|TRBJ2-7|TRBV6-1
TGTGCCAGCAGTGACGCAGGGGGTGTCAACGAGCAGTACTTC
CASSDAGGVNEQYF
>many|TRBD2|TRBJ2-1|TRBV4-3
TGCGCCAGCAGCCGGGGGACTAGCGGAGAAGGGCAGTTCTTC
CASSRGTSGEGQFF
>.|TRBD1|TRBJ2-7|TRBV6-2/TRBV6-3
TGTGCCAGCAGTGGACAGGGTACCTCCTACGAGCAGTACTTC
CASSGQGTSYEQYF
>.|.|TRBJ2-7|TRBV7-8
TGTGCCAGCAGCCCCGGGCTGGATGGCTACGAGCAGTACTTC
CASSPGLDGYEQYF
>.|TRBD1|TRBJ2-7|TRBV6-8
TGTGCCAGCAGTTACTCAGGGACAGTTCTCGAGCAGTACTTC
CASSYSGTVLEQYF
>.|.|TRBJ1-2|TRBV12-3/TRBV12-4
TGTGCCAGCAGTTCACTGGGGGGATCAAATCCTAACTATGGCTACACCTTC
CASSSLGGSNPNYGYTF
>.|.|TRBJ2-2|TRBV7-2
TGTGCCAGCAGCTTAATTGTCGGGGAGCTGTTTTTT
CASSLIVGELFF
>.|TRBD1|TRBJ2-5|TRBV7-2
TGTGCCAGCAGCGCGGGACAGGGGCAGACCCAGTACTTC
CASSAGQGQTQYF
>.|.|TRBJ1-1|TRBV6-6
TGTGCCAGCAGTTACCGGGGGGGGGCCAACACTGAAGCTTTCTTT
CASSYRGGANTEAFF
>once|.|TRBJ2-1|TRBV24-1
TGTGCCACCAGTGTGGGGGGACAGACCTACAATGAGCAGTTCTTC
CATSVGGQTYNEQFF
>.|.|TRBJ2-1|TRBV7-3
TGTGCCAGCAGCCTTTTAGCCGGGAGTGCCTACAATGAGCAGTTCTTC
CASSLLAGSAYNEQFF
>few|TRBD1|TRBJ2-7|TRBV28
TGTGCCAGCAGTTCTCCGGGACAGTCCCGTCCCTACGAGCAGTACTTC
CASSSPGQSRPYEQYF
>.|TRBD1|TRBJ1-6|TRBV7-9
TGTGCCAGCAGGAGCCGAGGGACAGATAATTCACCCCTCCACTTT
CASRSRGTDNSPLHF
>.|.|TRBJ2-7|TRBV7-7
TGTGCTAGCTTCCCTCTCTGCTACGAGCAGTACTTC
CASFPLCYEQYF
>few|.|TRBJ1-4|TRBV7-2
TGTGCCAGCAGCCCCAGTAGTGCCAGGGGCAGGGAAAAACTGTTTTTT
CASSPSSARGREKLFF
>once|TRBD1|TRBJ2-3|TRBV7-7
TGTGCTAGCAGCTACAGGGGGGCTAGCACAGATACGCAGTATTTT
CASSYRGASTDTQYF
>many|.|TRBJ2-5|TRBV10-3
TGTGCCATCAGTGATCGGGGGGCTGAGACCCAGTACTTC
CAISDRGAETQYF
>.|.|TRBJ2-7|TRBV5-1
TGCGCCAGCAGCTTGAGACAGGCCTACGAGCAGTACTTC
CASSLRQAYEQYF
>once|.|TRBJ2-3|TRBV10-2
TGCGCCAGCAGTGAGCAGATCAGGTATACGCAGTATTTT
CASSEQIRYTQYF
>many|TRBD1|TRBJ1-5|TRBV7-8
TGTGCCAGCAGCTCGACAGGGGGCAATCAGCCCCAGCATTTT
CASSSTGGNQPQHF
>once|TRBD2|TRBJ2-3|TRBV5-6
TGTGCCAGCAGCTTGGAGGGACTAGCGGGAAGCACGCAGTATTTT
CASSLEGLAGSTQYF
>.|TRBD2|TRBJ2-3|TRBV12-5
TGTGCTAGTGGTTCAAGCGGGGGGGCGTTCTTC
CASGSSGGAFF
>.|.|TRBJ2-5|TRBV6-1
TGTGCCAGCACCCAACAGGGAGGAGGTGAGACCCAGTACTTC
CASTQQGGGETQYF
>few|TRBD2|TRBJ2-3|TRBV7-2
TGTGCCAGCAGCTTAGTCGGTAGCGGGGATACTAGCACAGATACGCAGTATTTT
CASSLVGSGDTSTDTQYF
>.|.|TRBJ2-1|TRBV28
TGTGCCAGCAGTTTATGGGGTTTTGGAGTAGGTAATGAGCAGTTCTTC
CASSLWGFGVGNEQFF
>.|.|TRBJ2-1|TRBV11-2
TGTGCCAGCAGCTTAAGGGCTACGGATAATTCACCCCTCCACTTC
CASSLRATDNSPLHF
>.|TRBD1|TRBJ1-6|TRBV6-6
TGTGCCAGCAGTTACTGGACAGGAAGGTTCTCACCCCTCCACTTT
CASSYWTGRFSPLHF
>few|TRBD2|TRBJ2-5|TRBV28
TGTGCCAGCAGTCCACCGACTAGCGGGGGAGGGACCCAGTACTTC
CASSPPTSGGGTQYF
>.|TRBD1|TRBJ2-7|TRBV7-2
TGTGCCAGCAGCTCATCCGGGACAGGGACGTACGAGCAGTACTTC
CASSSSGTGTYEQYF
>.|.|TRBJ2-5|TRBV6-1
TGTGCCAGCAGTGAGGACCCGGGGGCATCCTGGGCGGAGACCCAGTACTTC
CASSEDPGASWAETQYF
>.|.|TRBJ2-5|TRBV6-8
TGTGCCAGCTCCTTGATACAAGAGACCCAGTACTTC
CASSLIQETQYF
>many|.|TRBJ1-1|TRBV27
TGTGCCAGCAACCCGGGGGGTCAAGGCACTGAAGCTTTCTTT
CASNPGGQGTEAFF
>.|TRBD2|TRBJ2-3|TRBV6-6
TGTGCCAGCAGTTACTCGGAACCGGGACTAGCGGGGGGACTCACAGATACGCAGTATTTT
CASSYSEPGLAGGLTDTQYF
>.|.|TRBJ2-6|TRBV7-6
TGTGCCAGCAGCTTTACAGACTATGGGGATTCACCCCTCCACTTC
CASSFTDYGDSPLHF
>.|TRBD1|TRBJ1-2|TRBV28
TGTGCCAGCAGTTCGTACAGGGGGCTAGTGGATGGCTACACCTTC
CASSSYRGLVDGYTF